Listed below are T cell receptor beta chains from one sample, sequenced in a study of blood T cells in healthy people across ages. TCRdb redid the calling of the 5' RACE reads with MiXCR, one entry per CDR3 protein. The repertoire has 1,500,000 or so distinct CDR3 sequences, approximately 42% of them found once; the top ten carry around 4%. Sequenced material: blood. The receptors shown here come from a woman aged 18-29 years in good health. The CDR3 runs from the conserved cysteine through the conserved F or W. D genes are given only for firm matches. The size entry is marked missing in some rows and otherwise reads once, few, many or a size class.

size,V,D,J,CDR3,DNA
-,TRBV7-8,TRBD2,TRBJ2-1,CASSSRLVGSGSNEQFF,TGTGCCAGCAGCTCCCGCCTCGTCGGTAGCGGGAGCAATGAGCAGTTCTTC
-,TRBV20-1,TRBD1,TRBJ1-4,CSARDHRPGTGKGTTDREKLFF,TGCAGTGCTAGAGACCACAGACCCGGGACAGGAAAGGGGACAACTGATCGGGAAAAACTGTTTTTT
-,TRBV20-1,-,TRBJ2-3,CSAREGAGVDAQYF,TGCAGTGCTAGAGAAGGGGCAGGGGTAGATGCGCAGTATTTT
-,TRBV7-3,-,TRBJ2-7,CASSLSGGGFDEQYF,TGTGCCAGCAGCTTAAGCGGCGGAGGGTTCGACGAGCAGTACTTC
few,TRBV7-9,TRBD2,TRBJ2-1,CASSGTSAGNEQFF,TGTGCCAGCAGCGGGACTAGCGCAGGGAATGAGCAGTTCTTC
-,TRBV11-3,TRBD2,TRBJ2-5,CASSLEGLAGVKNEQYF,TGTGCCAGCAGCTTAGAGGGACTAGCGGGAGTTAAGAATGAGCAGTACTTC
-,TRBV4-3,-,TRBJ1-1,CASSQGTTDTEAFF,TGCGCCAGCAGCCAAGGGACAACGGACACTGAAGCTTTCTTT
few,TRBV12-3/TRBV12-4,-,TRBJ2-1,CASSLRQDSYNEQFF,TGTGCCAGCAGTTTAAGACAGGATTCCTACAATGAGCAGTTCTTC
-,TRBV20-1,TRBD2,TRBJ2-7,CSASSSGAYNEQYF,TGCAGTGCTAGCAGTAGCGGGGCTTACAATGAGCAGTACTTC
few,TRBV20-1,-,TRBJ2-7,CSATAYEQYF,TGCAGTGCTACTGCTTACGAGCAGTACTTC
few,TRBV12-3/TRBV12-4,TRBD2,TRBJ2-1,CASRAGVGENEQFF,TGTGCCAGCAGAGCGGGGGTAGGTGAGAATGAGCAGTTCTTC
few,TRBV30,-,TRBJ2-1,CAWSQTRTYLSYNEQFF,TGTGCCTGGAGTCAGACTCGGACTTATCTTTCCTACAATGAGCAGTTCTTC
-,TRBV29-1,-,TRBJ2-4,CSNVGGFHIQYF,TGCAGTAACGTCGGAGGGTTCCACATTCAGTACTTC
-,TRBV29-1,-,TRBJ1-2,CSVEPMRDRANYGYTF,TGCAGCGTTGAGCCGATGCGGGACCGCGCTAACTATGGCTACACCTTC
-,TRBV27,-,TRBJ1-2,CASSFIGGLGSESYTF,TGTGCCAGCAGTTTTATAGGTGGACTGGGCTCGGAGAGCTACACCTTC
few,TRBV18,-,TRBJ2-3,CASSPLAGQGTDTQYF,TGTGCCAGCTCACCACTGGCGGGGCAAGGTACAGATACGCAGTATTTT
-,TRBV6-6,-,TRBJ1-3,CASSSRGASGNTIYF,TGTGCCAGCAGCTCGAGGGGGGCTTCTGGAAACACCATATATTTT
-,TRBV27,TRBD1,TRBJ2-7,CASSLRAGGYSYEQYF,TGTGCCAGCAGTTTAAGAGCAGGGGGATACTCCTACGAGCAGTACTTC
-,TRBV25-1,-,TRBJ1-2,CASSALFGGNYGYTF,TGTGCCAGCAGTGCCCTCTTTGGGGGCAACTATGGCTACACCTTC
few,TRBV19,TRBD1,TRBJ1-1,CASTTGGNTEAFF,TGTGCCAGTACGACAGGGGGGAACACTGAAGCTTTCTTT
-,TRBV28,-,TRBJ2-4,CASTMGPILAKNIQYF,TGTGCCAGCACCATGGGCCCGATACTAGCCAAAAACATTCAGTACTTC
-,TRBV25-1,-,TRBJ2-5,CASSETKVLAQETQYF,TGTGCCAGCAGTGAAACGAAGGTTTTGGCTCAAGAGACCCAGTACTTC
-,TRBV20-1,-,TRBJ2-3,CSAREGRWRTDTQYF,TGCAGTGCTAGAGAGGGCAGGTGGCGCACAGATACGCAGTATTTT
-,TRBV20-1,TRBD2,TRBJ2-1,CSAQLSGGAKEQFF,TGCAGTGCTCAGCTTAGCGGGGGGGCAAAGGAGCAGTTCTTC
few,TRBV5-1,TRBD1,TRBJ2-1,CASRPTGGYYNEQFF,TGCGCCAGCAGACCGACAGGGGGATACTACAATGAGCAGTTCTTC
few,TRBV11-2,-,TRBJ2-6,CASSRDPFGANVLTF,TGTGCCAGCAGCCGTGACCCCTTTGGGGCCAACGTCCTGACTTTC
few,TRBV25-1,-,TRBJ2-3,CASSPSVSSADTQYF,TGTGCCAGCAGTCCCTCCGTGTCAAGCGCAGATACGCAGTATTTT
-,TRBV4-1,-,TRBJ2-7,CASSQDLSIRVYEQYF,TGCGCCAGCAGCCAAGATCTCTCTATAAGGGTCTACGAGCAGTACTTC
-,TRBV4-3,TRBD1,TRBJ2-1,CASSQDRDRLTYNEQFF,TGCGCCAGCAGCCAAGACCGGGACAGGTTGACCTACAATGAGCAGTTCTTC
-,TRBV30,-,TRBJ2-5,CAWSSLGGETQYF,TGTGCCTGGAGTTCCCTTGGGGGGGAGACCCAGTACTTC
-,TRBV6-7,-,TRBJ1-1,CASSYSRGVKAFF,TGTGCCAGCAGTTACTCCAGGGGAGTGAAAGCTTTCTTT
-,TRBV6-2/TRBV6-3,-,TRBJ2-5,CATGHHQETQYF,TGTGCCACCGGACACCACCAAGAGACCCAGTACTTC
many,TRBV27,TRBD1,TRBJ2-7,CASSLGTGAYEQYF,TGTGCCAGCAGTTTAGGGACAGGGGCCTACGAGCAGTACTTC
few,TRBV6-1,-,TRBJ2-1,CASSERNEQFF,TGTGCCAGCAGTGAAAGAAACGAGCAGTTCTTC
-,TRBV11-2,-,TRBJ2-3,CASSLAYLATDTQYF,TGTGCCAGCAGCTTAGCATATCTAGCCACAGATACGCAGTATTTT
few,TRBV29-1,TRBD1,TRBJ2-7,CSVKGQGLYEQYF,TGCAGCGTTAAGGGACAGGGGTTGTACGAGCAGTACTTC
-,TRBV29-1,-,TRBJ1-3,CSTRTAGNTIYF,TGCAGCACCCGGACCGCTGGAAACACCATATATTTT
many,TRBV12-3/TRBV12-4,-,TRBJ2-7,CASSLADPPYEQYF,TGTGCCAGCAGTTTGGCGGATCCTCCCTACGAGCAGTACTTC
-,TRBV20-1,TRBD2,TRBJ2-7,CSAEEAGGVNEQYF,TGCAGTGCCGAGGAGGCGGGGGGTGTCAACGAGCAGTACTTC
-,TRBV5-1,TRBD1,TRBJ1-2,CASSNLGGFFGYTF,TGCGCCAGCAGCAACCTAGGGGGCTTCTTCGGCTACACCTTC